The present T cell receptor (beta chain) was sequenced within a study of T cells in localized non-small cell lung cancer. Germline lookup yields CDR1 SGHVS and CDR2 FQNEAQ. The CDR3 is made up of 14 amino acids. V dropped 5 bases and J dropped 8 bases, with 13 bases sitting between them. Assay used: immunoSEQ multiplex PCR; TCRdb lists only in-frame clones, some missing. The repertoire holds over 30,000 clones, 78% seen once, with approximately 35% in the top ten. This chain connects TRBV7-8 to TRBJ1-6, with a possible D match to TRBD1 (6 bases). Sequencing was performed on peripheral blood, taken before any cancer treatment. This TCR derives from a male donor aged 60 or older with stage II squamous cell lung carcinoma. CDR3: CASSRTDLDSPLHF. The CDR3 bases are TGTGCCAGCAGCCGGACAGATTTAGATTCACCCCTCCACTTT.